This TCR beta chain was obtained from a study of T cells in Graves' hyperthyroidism and ophthalmopathy. The CDR3 runs to 15 residues. The ends were cut back, 6 bases at V and 0 bases at J, with 14 bases in the middle. CDR1 MNHNS and CDR2 SASEGT come from the germline V gene. Using RNA transcripts as the source, TCR beta CDR3 regions were amplified. The study used the HTBI primer set for a first-round RT-PCR of the TCR CDR3. TCRdb fed the multiplex PCR reads into MiXCR, producing one record per CDR3 protein. The sample holds more than 500,000 distinct CDR3 sequences, over 35% seen once. Note on this clonotype: Its antigen is as yet unknown.

Whole-study results and caveats: Stable hyperthyroidism was told apart from ophthalmopathy by a model built on 13 V-J features. Among thyroid clonotypes expanded above 0.001, most also appeared in blood.

The sequenced sample was peripheral blood or thyroid tissue (not recorded which). This receptor was taken from an adult woman with Graves' disease, either hyperthyroidism or ophthalmopathy (not recorded which). The chain is built from TRBV6-1 and TRBJ1-1, with D perhaps matching TRBD1 (6 bases). Written as DNA, the CDR3 is TGTGCCAGCAGCGCGACAGGAAGGTTGAACACTGAAGCTTTCTTT. Protein sequence: CASSATGRLNTEAFF.